This T cell receptor (beta chain) was sequenced in a study of T cell responses to AZD1222 COVID-19 vaccine. A word on this clone: No antigen is known for it.

The method was immunoSEQ multiplex PCR; TCRdb's version includes in-frame clones alone and lacks a portion of them. The table records 100,000 to 120,000 clones, roughly 90% of them present only once. Study-wide results and caveats: White British people made up most donors, females outnumbered males, and clonal diversity was possibly underestimated.

The V and J ends lost 5 bases and 13 bases, in that order; junction bases with no gene match: 17. Per the germline V gene, CDR1 is SGHRS and CDR2 is YFSETQ. This CDR3 is 14 amino acids long. V and J are TRBV5-1 and TRBJ1-2, with 7 bases matching TRBD1. The sequencing used peripheral blood, collected 28 days after the second AZD1222 dose. This clonotype originated in an adult who received the AZD1222 COVID-19 vaccine. CDR3 sequence reads: CASSLQGDPEWSTF. In DNA form, the CDR3 reads TGCGCCAGCAGTCTTCAGGGGGACCCCGAGTGGAGCACCTTC.